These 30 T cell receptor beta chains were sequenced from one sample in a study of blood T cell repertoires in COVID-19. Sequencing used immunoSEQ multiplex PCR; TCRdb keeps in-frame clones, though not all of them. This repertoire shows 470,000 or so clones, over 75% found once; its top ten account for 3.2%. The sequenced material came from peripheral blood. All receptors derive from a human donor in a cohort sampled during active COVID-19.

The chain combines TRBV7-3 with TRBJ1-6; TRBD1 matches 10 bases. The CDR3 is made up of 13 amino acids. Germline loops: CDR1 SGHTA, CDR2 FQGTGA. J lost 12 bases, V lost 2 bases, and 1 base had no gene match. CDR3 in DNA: TGTGCCAGCAGCTTACGGACAGGGGGACCCCTCCACTTT. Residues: CASSLRTGGPLHF. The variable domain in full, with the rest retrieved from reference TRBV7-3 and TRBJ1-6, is GAGVSQTPSNKVTEKGKYVELRCDPISGHTALYWYRQSLGQGPEFLIYFQGTGAADDSGLPNDRFFAVRPEGSVSTLKIQRTERGDSAVYLCASSLRTGGPLHFGNGTRLTVT.

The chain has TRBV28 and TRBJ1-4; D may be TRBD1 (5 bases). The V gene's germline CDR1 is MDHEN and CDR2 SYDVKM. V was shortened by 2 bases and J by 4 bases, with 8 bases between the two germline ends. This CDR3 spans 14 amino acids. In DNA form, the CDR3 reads TGTGCCAGCAGTTTACCAGGGTATAATGAAAAACTGTTTTTT. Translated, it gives CASSLPGYNEKLFF.

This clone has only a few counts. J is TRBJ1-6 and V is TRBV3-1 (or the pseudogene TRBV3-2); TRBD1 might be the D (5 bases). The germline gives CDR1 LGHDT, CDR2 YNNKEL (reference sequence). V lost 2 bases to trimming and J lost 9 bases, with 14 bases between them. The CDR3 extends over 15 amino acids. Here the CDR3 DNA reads TGTGCCAGCAGCCAAATTAGTACGGGGGGTTCACCCCTCCACTTT. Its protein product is CASSQISTGGSPLHF.

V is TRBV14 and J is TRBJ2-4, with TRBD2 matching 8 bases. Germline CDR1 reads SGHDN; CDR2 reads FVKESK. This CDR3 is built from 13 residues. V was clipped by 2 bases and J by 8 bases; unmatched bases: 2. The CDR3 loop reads CASSQSGSYIQYF. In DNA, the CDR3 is TGTGCCAGCAGCCAAAGCGGGAGTTACATTCAGTACTTC.

CDR3 bases: TGTGCCAGCAGCTCGACAGGGGCAGGCACAGATACGCAGTATTTT. Its translation: CASSSTGAGTDTQYF. The chain has TRBV7-3 and TRBJ2-3, with 8 bases lining up with TRBD1. The CDR3 length is 15 residues. Germline V gene data show CDR1 as SGHTA and CDR2 as FQGTGA. V shed 4 bases and J 1 base; nucleotides not matched to a gene: 4.

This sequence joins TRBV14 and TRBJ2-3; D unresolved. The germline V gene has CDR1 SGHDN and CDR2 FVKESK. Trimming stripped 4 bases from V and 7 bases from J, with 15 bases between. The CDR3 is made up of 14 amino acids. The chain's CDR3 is CASSPLIVGNTQYF. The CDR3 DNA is TGTGCCAGCAGCCCCCTGATAGTCGGTAATACGCAGTATTTT.

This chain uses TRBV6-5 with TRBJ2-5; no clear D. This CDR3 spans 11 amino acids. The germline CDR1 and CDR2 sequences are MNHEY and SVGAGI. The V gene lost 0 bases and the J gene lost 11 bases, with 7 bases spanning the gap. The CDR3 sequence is CASSYSTTQYF. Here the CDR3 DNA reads TGTGCCAGCAGTTACTCAACTACACAGTACTTC.

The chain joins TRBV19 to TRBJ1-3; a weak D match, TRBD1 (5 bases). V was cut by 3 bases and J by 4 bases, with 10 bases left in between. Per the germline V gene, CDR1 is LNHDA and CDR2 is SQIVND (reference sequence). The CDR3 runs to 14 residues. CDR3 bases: TGTGCCAGTAGTATTGGACAAATCGGAAACACCATATATTTT. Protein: CASSIGQIGNTIYF.

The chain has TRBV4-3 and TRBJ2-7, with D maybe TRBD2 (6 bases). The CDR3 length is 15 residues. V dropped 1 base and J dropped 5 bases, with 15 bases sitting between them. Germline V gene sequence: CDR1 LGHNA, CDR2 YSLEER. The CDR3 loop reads CASSQGVTRRDEQYF. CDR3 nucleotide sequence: TGCGCCAGCAGCCAAGGGGTGACTAGGCGGGACGAGCAGTACTTC.

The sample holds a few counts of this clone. DNA of the CDR3: TGTGCCAGCAGCAAAGCTGTACTAGCGGGAGGGCCGGGGACCGGGGAGCTGTTTTTT. Amino acids: CASSKAVLAGGPGTGELFF. The V and J genes are TRBV21-1 and TRBJ2-2; whether TRBD2, the table's D call, matches the DNA was not checked. TRBV21-1 is a recognized pseudogene. The CDR3 has 19 amino acids.

As DNA, the CDR3 is TGCGCCAGCAGCCAAGTGGGGGACAGGGGGGCCGAGCAGTACTTC. Amino acid sequence: CASSQVGDRGAEQYF. The V gene is TRBV4-1, the J gene TRBJ2-7, with 11 bases identical to TRBD1. After removal of 1 base from V and 6 bases from J, the junction contained 5 bases not matched to a gene. Germline V lookup: CDR1 MGHRA, CDR2 YSYEKL. The CDR3 runs to 15 residues.

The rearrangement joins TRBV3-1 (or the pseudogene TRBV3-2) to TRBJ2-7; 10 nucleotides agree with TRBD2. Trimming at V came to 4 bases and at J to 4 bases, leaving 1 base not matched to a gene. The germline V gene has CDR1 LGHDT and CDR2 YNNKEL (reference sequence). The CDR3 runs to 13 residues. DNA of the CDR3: TGTGCCAGCAGCCTACTAGCGGGGTACGAGCAGTACTTC. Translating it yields CASSLLAGYEQYF.

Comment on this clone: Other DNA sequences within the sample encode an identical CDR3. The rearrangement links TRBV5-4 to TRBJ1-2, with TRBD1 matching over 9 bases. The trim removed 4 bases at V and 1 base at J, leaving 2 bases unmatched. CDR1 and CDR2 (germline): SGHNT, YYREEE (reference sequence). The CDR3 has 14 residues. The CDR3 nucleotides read TGTGCCAGCAGCCCGGGACAGGGTAACTATGGCTACACCTTC. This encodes CASSPGQGNYGYTF.

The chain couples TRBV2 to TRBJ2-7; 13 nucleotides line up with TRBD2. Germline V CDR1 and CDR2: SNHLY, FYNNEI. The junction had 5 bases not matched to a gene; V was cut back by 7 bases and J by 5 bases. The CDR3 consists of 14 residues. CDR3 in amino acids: CASNRLAGGDEQYF. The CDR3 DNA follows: TGTGCCAGCAATAGACTAGCGGGAGGTGACGAGCAGTACTTC.

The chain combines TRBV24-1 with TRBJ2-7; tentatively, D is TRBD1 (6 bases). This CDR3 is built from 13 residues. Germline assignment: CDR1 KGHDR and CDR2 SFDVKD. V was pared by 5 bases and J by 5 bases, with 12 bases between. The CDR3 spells CATSAGEEDEQYF. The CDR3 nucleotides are TGTGCCACCAGTGCAGGGGAAGAGGACGAGCAGTACTTC.

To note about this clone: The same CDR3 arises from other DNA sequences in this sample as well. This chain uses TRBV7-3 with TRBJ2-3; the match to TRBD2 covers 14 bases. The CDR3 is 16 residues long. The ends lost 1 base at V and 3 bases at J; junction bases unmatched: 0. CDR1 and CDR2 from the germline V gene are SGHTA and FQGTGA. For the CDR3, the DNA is TGTGCCAGCAGCTTAAGGACTAGCGGGGGGACAGATACGCAGTATTTT. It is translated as CASSLRTSGGTDTQYF.

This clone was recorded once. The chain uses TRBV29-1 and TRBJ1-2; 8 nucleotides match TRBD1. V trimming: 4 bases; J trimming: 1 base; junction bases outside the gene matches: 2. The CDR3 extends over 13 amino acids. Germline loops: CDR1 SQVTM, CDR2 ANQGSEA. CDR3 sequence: CSVAQGDNYGYTF. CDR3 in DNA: TGCAGCGTTGCACAGGGGGATAACTATGGCTACACCTTC.

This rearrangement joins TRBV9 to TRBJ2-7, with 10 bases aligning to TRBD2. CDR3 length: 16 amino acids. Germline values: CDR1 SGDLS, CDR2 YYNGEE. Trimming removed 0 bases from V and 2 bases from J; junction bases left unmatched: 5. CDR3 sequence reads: CASSVGLAGVAYEQYF. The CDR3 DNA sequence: TGTGCCAGCAGCGTAGGCCTAGCGGGGGTTGCCTACGAGCAGTACTTC.

The CDR3 DNA follows: TGTGCCAGCAGTCCCGGGGGTAAGATCACTGAAGCTTTCTTT. This translates into CASSPGGKITEAFF. This chain joins TRBV6-6 and TRBJ1-1; D might be TRBD1 (5 bases). Germline loops: CDR1 MNHNY, CDR2 SVGAGI (reference sequence). This CDR3 comprises 14 residues. V was shortened by 5 bases and J by 4 bases, with 14 bases between the two germline ends.

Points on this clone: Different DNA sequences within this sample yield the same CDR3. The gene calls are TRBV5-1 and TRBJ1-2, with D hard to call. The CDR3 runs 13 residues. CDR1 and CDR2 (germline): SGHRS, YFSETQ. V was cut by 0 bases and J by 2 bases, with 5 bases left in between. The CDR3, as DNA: TGCGCCAGCAGCTTGGGAGGGAACTATGGCTACACCTTC. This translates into CASSLGGNYGYTF.

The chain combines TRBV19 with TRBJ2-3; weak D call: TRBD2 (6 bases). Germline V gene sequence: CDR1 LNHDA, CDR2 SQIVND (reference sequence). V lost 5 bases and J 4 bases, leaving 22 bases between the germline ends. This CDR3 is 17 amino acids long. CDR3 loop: CASSYPRRAPQADTQYF. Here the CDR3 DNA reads TGTGCCAGTAGTTATCCCCGGAGGGCACCACAGGCAGATACGCAGTATTTT.

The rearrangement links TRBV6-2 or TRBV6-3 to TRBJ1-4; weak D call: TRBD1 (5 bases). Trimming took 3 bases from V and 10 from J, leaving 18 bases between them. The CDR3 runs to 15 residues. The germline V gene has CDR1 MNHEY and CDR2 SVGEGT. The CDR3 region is CASSYLRREYGKLFF. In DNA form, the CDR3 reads TGTGCCAGCAGTTATCTCCGCAGGGAATACGGAAAACTGTTTTTT.

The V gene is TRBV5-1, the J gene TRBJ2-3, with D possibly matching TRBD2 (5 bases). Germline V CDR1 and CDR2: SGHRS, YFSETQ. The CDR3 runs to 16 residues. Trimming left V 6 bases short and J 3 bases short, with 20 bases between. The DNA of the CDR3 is TGCGCCAGCAAGAGAGGAGCTGAGGGAATGACAGATACGCAGTATTTT. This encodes CASKRGAEGMTDTQYF.

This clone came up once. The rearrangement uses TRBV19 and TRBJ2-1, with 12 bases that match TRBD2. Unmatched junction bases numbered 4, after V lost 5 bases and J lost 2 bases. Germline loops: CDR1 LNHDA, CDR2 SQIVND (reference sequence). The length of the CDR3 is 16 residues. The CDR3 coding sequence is TGTGCCAGTAGTTCTCCTAGCGGGAGGGCCTACAATGAGCAGTTCTTC. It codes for CASSSPSGRAYNEQFF.

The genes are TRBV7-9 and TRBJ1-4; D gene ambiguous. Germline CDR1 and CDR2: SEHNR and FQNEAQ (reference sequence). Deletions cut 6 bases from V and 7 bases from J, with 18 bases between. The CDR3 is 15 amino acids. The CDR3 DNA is TGTGCCAGCAGTCGAGCGGGGTTGGAGAGTGAAAAACTGTTTTTT. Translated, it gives CASSRAGLESEKLFF.

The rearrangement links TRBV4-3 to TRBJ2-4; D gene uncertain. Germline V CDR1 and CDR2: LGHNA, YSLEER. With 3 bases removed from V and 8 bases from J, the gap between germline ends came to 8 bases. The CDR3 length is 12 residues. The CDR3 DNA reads TGCGCCAGCAGCCATAACGGTTACATTCAGTACTTC. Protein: CASSHNGYIQYF.

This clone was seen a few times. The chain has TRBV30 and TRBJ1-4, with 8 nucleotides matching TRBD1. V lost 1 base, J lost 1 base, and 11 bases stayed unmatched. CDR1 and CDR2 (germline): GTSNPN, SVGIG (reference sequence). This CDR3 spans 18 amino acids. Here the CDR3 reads CAWSGKRGTGGTNEKLFF. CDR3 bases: TGTGCCTGGAGTGGGAAGAGGGGGACAGGCGGAACTAATGAAAAACTGTTTTTT.

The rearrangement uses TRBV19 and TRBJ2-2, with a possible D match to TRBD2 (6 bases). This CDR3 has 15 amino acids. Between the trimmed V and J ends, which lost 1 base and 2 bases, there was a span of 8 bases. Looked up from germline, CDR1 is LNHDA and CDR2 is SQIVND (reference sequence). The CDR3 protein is CASSIAGDNTGELFF. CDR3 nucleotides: TGTGCCAGTAGTATAGCGGGAGACAACACCGGGGAGCTGTTTTTT. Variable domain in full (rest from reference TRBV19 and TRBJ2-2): DGGITQSPKYLFRKEGQNVTLSCEQNLNHDAMYWYRQDPGQGLRLIYYSQIVNDFQKGDIAEGYSVSREKKESFPLTVTSAQKNPTAFYLCASSIAGDNTGELFFGEGSRLTVL.

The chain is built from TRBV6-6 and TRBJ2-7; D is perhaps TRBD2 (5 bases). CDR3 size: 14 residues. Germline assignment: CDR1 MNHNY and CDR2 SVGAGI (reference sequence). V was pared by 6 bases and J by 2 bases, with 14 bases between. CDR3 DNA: TGTGCCAGCAGGGCTTCGGGGAACCCCTACGAGCAGTACTTC. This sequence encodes CASRASGNPYEQYF.

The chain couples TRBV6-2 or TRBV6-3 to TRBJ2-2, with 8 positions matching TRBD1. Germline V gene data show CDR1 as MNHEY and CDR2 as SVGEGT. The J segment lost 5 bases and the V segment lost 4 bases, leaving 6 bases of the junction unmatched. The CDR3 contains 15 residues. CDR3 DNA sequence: TGTGCCAGCAGTTCGACAGGGGCATCGACCGGGGAGCTGTTTTTT. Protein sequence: CASSSTGASTGELFF.